Here is one T cell receptor (beta chain) with its context. The sample comes from a study of T cell changes during pregnancy in multiple sclerosis. Germline V gene sequence: CDR1 ENHRY, CDR2 SYGVKD. The CDR3 runs 16 residues. V was pared by 7 bases and J by 0 bases, with 5 bases of the junction left unmatched. Profiled with immunoSEQ multiplex PCR; TCRdb holds only in-frame clones, not every one. The data contain approximately 89,000 clones, approximately 94% of them singletons. This chain connects TRBV10-3 to TRBJ2-4, with 11 bases fitting TRBD2. Sequencing was performed on peripheral blood, taken in the third trimester of pregnancy. The receptor was derived from a female donor with multiple sclerosis, enrolled in a pregnancy study. CDR3 amino acids: CAIIPTSGAAKNIQYF. CDR3 DNA sequence: TGTGCCATCATCCCGACTAGCGGGGCAGCCAAAAACATTCAGTACTTC.